These 9 T cell receptor beta chains were sequenced from one sample in a study of T-cell memory formation after mild COVID-19. TCRdb called the 5' RACE reads again in MiXCR, with one record for every CDR3 protein. The sample holds over 130,000 distinct CDR3 sequences, 11% to 15% seen once. Sequenced: PBMCs or a T cell subset sorted from them (not recorded which). These receptors originate from an adult woman who had mild COVID-19 (a few samples of this study predate the infection). Cell type and time point are not known.

This clonotype has a handful of counts. CDR3 loop: CASNSALAGGYNEQFF. The CDR3 DNA sequence: TGCGCCAGCAACTCGGCCCTAGCGGGGGGTTACAATGAGCAGTTCTTC. The genes are TRBV5-1 and TRBJ2-1; 11 bases are a match to TRBD2. Trimming took 6 bases from V and 4 from J; bases not matched to a gene: 9. The germline V gene encodes CDR1 SGHRS and CDR2 YFSETQ. The CDR3 is made up of 16 amino acids.

J is TRBJ2-1 and V is TRBV6-2 or TRBV6-3; tentatively, D is TRBD1 (5 bases). The CDR3 extends over 11 amino acids. V was cut by 11 bases and J by 5 bases, with 10 bases left in between. Germline V gene sequence: CDR1 MNHEY, CDR2 SVGEGT. CDR3 residues: CAGAPNNEQFF. The CDR3 DNA is TGTGCCGGGGCCCCTAACAATGAGCAGTTCTTC.

The chain combines TRBV29-1 with TRBJ2-1, with 7 bases that match TRBD2. Per germline, CDR1 SQVTM and CDR2 ANQGSEA. CDR3 size: 14 residues. V lost 3 bases to trimming and J lost 5 bases; unmatched junction nucleotides: 7. The CDR3, as DNA: TGCAGCGTTGAGACGGGGAGGGTCAACAATGAGCAGTTCTTC. Its translation is CSVETGRVNNEQFF.

This clonotype was seen at least ten times. The CDR3 loop reads CASSPSRSYEQYF. For the CDR3, the DNA is TGTGCCAGCAGCCCCAGTCGGTCCTACGAGCAGTACTTC. This sequence joins TRBV7-9 and TRBJ2-7; D remains ambiguous. From germline, CDR1 is SEHNR and CDR2 FQNEAQ (reference sequence). This CDR3 region has 13 residues. V was trimmed by 5 bases and J by 1 base, leaving 9 bases between them.

There are a few counts of this clonotype. The J gene is TRBJ2-3, the V gene TRBV7-6, with 8 bases lining up with TRBD1. The CDR3 covers 15 residues. Germline trimming cut 3 bases from V and 2 bases from J; bases unmatched to any gene: 4. CDR1 is SGHVS, CDR2 FNYEAQ, per germline. CDR3 sequence reads: CASSLLTGATDTQYF. CDR3 sequence (DNA): TGTGCCAGCAGCTTGCTGACAGGGGCCACAGATACGCAGTATTTT.

V and J are TRBV29-1 and TRBJ1-1, with a tentative D call TRBD1 (5 bases). This CDR3 spans 11 amino acids. Germline V CDR1 and CDR2: SQVTM, ANQGSEA. V was clipped by 5 bases and J by 4 bases, with 8 bases between them. CDR3 sequence: CSVQGPTEAFF. DNA of the CDR3: TGCAGCGTTCAGGGACCCACTGAAGCTTTCTTT.

This rearrangement joins TRBV6-5 to TRBJ2-6; a weak D match, TRBD2 (6 bases). Germline V gives CDR1 MNHEY, CDR2 SVGAGI. CDR3 size: 16 residues. The V end lost 4 bases, the J end lost 0 bases, and 10 bases lay between the germline ends. CDR3 protein: CASSSLGGSGANVLTF. The CDR3 DNA sequence: TGTGCCAGCAGTTCCCTGGGGGGCTCTGGGGCCAACGTCCTGACTTTC.

In this sample, this clonotype turned up a few times. This chain uses TRBV28 with TRBJ2-1; 9 nucleotides line up with TRBD2. This CDR3 has 15 residues. The V segment lost 5 bases and the J segment 6 bases; nucleotides outside the gene matches: 8. From germline, CDR1 is MDHEN and CDR2 SYDVKM. The CDR3 here is CASSRLLAGSNEQFF. DNA for the CDR3: TGTGCCAGCAGTCGCCTACTAGCGGGTTCCAATGAGCAGTTCTTC.

This clonotype turned up a few times. V usage is TRBV12-3 or TRBV12-4 and J usage is TRBJ2-5; TRBD2 matches 13 bases. CDR3 length: 14 amino acids. Losses at the gene ends were 6 bases for V and 7 bases for J; bases not matched to a gene: 5. CDR3 in DNA: TGTGCCAGCAGAGGGACTAGCGGGGTTGCGACCCAGTACTTC. Protein sequence: CASRGTSGVATQYF.